The present entry profiles one T cell receptor beta chain with its context. This sample was included in a study of blood T cell repertoires in COVID-19. Looking at the study overall: Donors in the United States, Italy and Spain gave samples during acute or convalescent COVID-19. Nucleic acid was either cDNA or gDNA, and it came from T cells, B-cell-depleted T cells, or PBMCs.

This CDR3 region has 16 residues. From germline, CDR1 is GTSNPN and CDR2 SVGIG (reference sequence). V gave up 2 bases and J gave up 1 base; unmatched junction bases: 9. In the original workflow: Reference gene primers were amplified, and this amplification served to estimate nucleated cell counts. Clones were read by immunoSEQ multiplex PCR, and TCRdb kept only the in-frame ones, dropping some. V and J calls and clone size come straight from that table; D and trimming were deduced from the DNA. This sample has about 82,000 clones, with around 74% found just once. The rearrangement links TRBV30 to TRBJ1-1; 8 bases agree with TRBD1. Sequencing was carried out using peripheral blood. The clonotype originates from a human donor with acute or convalescent COVID-19. The donor label of this sample is uncertain. The CDR3 sequence: CAWSLPGGAGNTEAFF. The CDR3 DNA follows: TGTGCCTGGAGTTTGCCAGGGGGCGCGGGGAACACTGAAGCTTTCTTT.